The rows below give T cell receptor beta chains drawn from one sample of a study of siplizumab effects on memory and regulatory T cells. Clones were sequenced by immunoSEQ multiplex PCR, and TCRdb holds only the in-frame ones, with some missing. The sample has around 94,000 clones, 80% to 95% seen once. Sequences were obtained from CD4+ T cells sorted from blood. Receptor source: a human donor in good health. CDR3s include the opening cysteine and the closing phenylalanine or tryptophan. D genes are given only for firm matches. Where a row states a size, it is once, few, many or the class of an expanded clone; other rows omit it.

j_call,clone_size,d_call,v_call,cdr3_nt,cdr3_aa
TRBJ2-2,.,TRBD1,TRBV27,TGTGCCAGCAGATGGACAGGGAACACCGGGGAGCTGTTTTTT,CASRWTGNTGELFF
TRBJ2-1,.,.,TRBV11-3,TGTGCCAGCAGCTTAACCTCCATTCAAAATGAGCAGTTCTTC,CASSLTSIQNEQFF
TRBJ1-3,.,.,TRBV18,TGTGCCAGCTCTCCTACAGCCGGTCGCTCTGGAAACACCATATATTTT,CASSPTAGRSGNTIYF
TRBJ1-5,.,.,TRBV6-1,TGTGCCAGCAGAGGAGTAGGGCAGCCCCAGCATTTT,CASRGVGQPQHF
TRBJ2-1,.,.,TRBV14,TGTGCCAGCAGCCAAGGCAGCTTGGGCCTTTATGAGCAGTTCTTC,CASSQGSLGLYEQFF
TRBJ2-1,.,.,TRBV28,TGTGCCAGCAACCTAGGGTGGGGTGAGCAGTTCTTC,CASNLGWGEQFF
TRBJ1-2,.,TRBD1,TRBV12-5,TGTGCTAGTGGCCAAGGACAGGAATTCTATGGCTACACCTTC,CASGQGQEFYGYTF
TRBJ2-3,.,.,TRBV7-2,TGTGCCAGCAGCAAGTCTAGCGGCACAGATACGCAGTATTTT,CASSKSSGTDTQYF
TRBJ2-5,.,.,TRBV19,TGTGCCAGTAGTATAAATGTCGGGGGGCGCTTTGAGACCCAGTACTTC,CASSINVGGRFETQYF
TRBJ2-7,.,TRBD1,TRBV18,TGTGCCAGCTCATCGCGGACAGGGGCGCGGTCCTACGAGCAGTACTTC,CASSSRTGARSYEQYF
TRBJ2-1,once,TRBD1,TRBV7-2,TGTGCCAGCAGCGTCTACAGGGGTAGGTCCTACAATGAGCAGTTCTTC,CASSVYRGRSYNEQFF
TRBJ2-1,.,TRBD1,TRBV28,TGTGCCAGCACAGGGGGCGCGTTCGATGAGCAGTTCTTC,CASTGGAFDEQFF
TRBJ2-5,.,.,TRBV30,TGTGCCTGGAGCCGAGGGCGACAAGAGACCCAGTACTTC,CAWSRGRQETQYF
TRBJ2-3,.,.,TRBV7-3,TGTGCCAGCAGCTTATCTGGGGGAGCGGATACGCAGTATTTT,CASSLSGGADTQYF
TRBJ2-7,.,TRBD1,TRBV11-2,TGTGCCAGCAAAAAGACGACAGGGTTCTCCTACGAGCAGTACTTC,CASKKTTGFSYEQYF
TRBJ2-7,.,.,TRBV6-1,TGTGCCGCCTCGCTGTGGTACTACGAGCAGTACTTC,CAASLWYYEQYF
TRBJ1-1,.,TRBD1,TRBV28,TGTGCCAGCAGTCTCGGGACAGGGGGAGGGAACACTGAAGCTTTCTTT,CASSLGTGGGNTEAFF
TRBJ1-3,.,.,TRBV5-5,TGTGCCAGCAGCTTGGCCCCAGGGCCTGGAAACACCATATATTTT,CASSLAPGPGNTIYF
TRBJ2-7,.,.,TRBV5-4,TGTGCCAGCAGCGACGGGACTCCGAATTCTCCGCAGTACTTC,CASSDGTPNSPQYF
TRBJ1-1,.,.,TRBV19,TGTGCCAGTAGTACCTACGGGAACACTGAAGCTTTCTTT,CASSTYGNTEAFF
TRBJ2-5,.,TRBD2,TRBV19,TGTGCCAGTAAGCGGGAATACTTCCGTCAAGAGACCCAGTACTTC,CASKREYFRQETQYF
TRBJ1-4,.,TRBD1,TRBV28,TGTGCCAGCAGTCCAGGACAGGCGAACAGAAATGAAAAACTGTTTTTT,CASSPGQANRNEKLFF
TRBJ1-2,.,.,TRBV7-9,TGTGCCAGCAGCTCCCGCAGGGAAAGGGGCGGCTACACCTTC,CASSSRRERGGYTF
TRBJ1-5,.,.,TRBV19,TGTGCCAGTAGTATGGCAACAGGGAATCAGCCCCAGCATTTT,CASSMATGNQPQHF
TRBJ2-1,.,.,TRBV11-2,TGTGCCAGCAGTCCTAGGCTTAGCTCCTACAATGAGCAGTTCTTC,CASSPRLSSYNEQFF
TRBJ2-7,.,TRBD2,TRBV15,TGTGCCACCAGCAGAAAAGGCGCGGCGGGAGATCCCTACGAGCAGTACTTC,CATSRKGAAGDPYEQYF
TRBJ2-3,.,TRBD2,TRBV20-1,TGCAGTGCTGCGGGAGCAGATACGCAGTATTTT,CSAAGADTQYF
TRBJ1-5,.,TRBD1,TRBV27,TGTGCCAGCAGTTTTCGGTCATCCAGGGGGGAGCCCCAGCATTTT,CASSFRSSRGEPQHF
TRBJ2-7,.,.,TRBV30,TGTGCCTGGAGTACATCAGGGTACGAGCAGTACTTC,CAWSTSGYEQYF
TRBJ2-3,.,.,TRBV10-2,TGCGCCAGCGGGTGGGGCAATTGGGAAAACGGTGACACAGATACGCAGTATTTT,CASGWGNWENGDTDTQYF
TRBJ2-5,.,.,TRBV27,TGTGCCAGCTGGGACAACCGACAGCAGTACTTC,CASWDNRQQYF
TRBJ2-1,.,.,TRBV9,TGTGCCAGCAGCGAGGGGACAATTGCCCCCAATGAGCAGTTCTTC,CASSEGTIAPNEQFF
TRBJ2-5,.,TRBD1,TRBV5-1,TGCGCCAGCACCGGGACAGGGTCTTTGGAGACCCAGTACTTC,CASTGTGSLETQYF
TRBJ2-1,.,.,TRBV29-1,TGCAGCGTTGACTTTATTCCCGGGCAGGGAGTTTTCTTC,CSVDFIPGQGVFF
TRBJ1-1,.,.,TRBV28,TGTGCCAGCAGCTTAGACAGTTACTGGACTGAAGCTTTCTTT,CASSLDSYWTEAFF
TRBJ2-2,.,.,TRBV28,TGTGCCAGCAAATATACAAGGGTCACCGGGGAGCTGTTTTTT,CASKYTRVTGELFF
TRBJ1-1,.,TRBD1,TRBV11-3,TGTGCCAGCAGTTTTTCCGACAGGGGGAACACTGAAGCTTTCTTT,CASSFSDRGNTEAFF
TRBJ2-3,.,TRBD1,TRBV9,TGTGCCAGCAGCATTTTGACAGGGGGTGCAGATACGCAGTATTTT,CASSILTGGADTQYF
TRBJ2-5,.,.,TRBV5-1,TGCGCCAGCAGCCTTGGAGAATCGGTATCCGAGACCCAGTACTTC,CASSLGESVSETQYF
TRBJ2-3,.,.,TRBV6-1,TGTGCCAGCAGTGAATTTAGCCGTCCTAGCACAGATACGCAGTATTTT,CASSEFSRPSTDTQYF
TRBJ2-3,.,TRBD2,TRBV30,TGTGCCTACGGACTAGCCGATAGCACAGATACGCAGTATTTT,CAYGLADSTDTQYF
TRBJ2-2,.,TRBD2,TRBV5-1,TGCGCCAGCAGCCCAACTAGCGGGAGGGCCTTCGGGGAGCTGTTTTTT,CASSPTSGRAFGELFF
TRBJ2-7,.,TRBD1,TRBV2,TGTGCCAGCAGACATGGGGACAGCTCCTACGAGCAGTACTTC,CASRHGDSSYEQYF
TRBJ2-6,.,.,TRBV7-8,TGTGCCAGCAGCAGTATAACTGGGGCCAACGTCCTGACTTTC,CASSSITGANVLTF
TRBJ2-5,.,.,TRBV9,TGTGCCAGCAGCGTAGTTCCCGACGTAGGGAAGGGCGGGACCCAGTACTTC,CASSVVPDVGKGGTQYF
TRBJ1-5,.,.,TRBV7-8,TGTGCCAGCAGCTTAGCGCGTAACAGGCCCTCGGGATCTAGACAGCCCCAGCATTTT,CASSLARNRPSGSRQPQHF
TRBJ1-2,.,TRBD1,TRBV5-5,TGTGCCAGCAGCCCAGGGTCAGGGGGCAACTATGGCTACACCTTC,CASSPGSGGNYGYTF
TRBJ2-1,.,TRBD1,TRBV2,TGTGCCAGCAGTGAAGGGGGACAGGGGGCCTACAATGAGCAGTTCTTC,CASSEGGQGAYNEQFF